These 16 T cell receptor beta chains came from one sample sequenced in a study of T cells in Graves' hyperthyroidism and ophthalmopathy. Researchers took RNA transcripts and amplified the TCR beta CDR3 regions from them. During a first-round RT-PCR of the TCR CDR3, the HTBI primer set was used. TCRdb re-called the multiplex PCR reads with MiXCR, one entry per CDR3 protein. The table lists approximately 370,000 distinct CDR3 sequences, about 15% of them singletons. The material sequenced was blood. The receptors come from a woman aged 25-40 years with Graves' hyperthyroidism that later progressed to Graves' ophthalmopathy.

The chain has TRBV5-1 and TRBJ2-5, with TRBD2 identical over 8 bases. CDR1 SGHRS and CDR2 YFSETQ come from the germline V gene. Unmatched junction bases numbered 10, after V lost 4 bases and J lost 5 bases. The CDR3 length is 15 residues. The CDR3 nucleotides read TGCGCCAGCAGCCCCGGGGGGGGGCAGCTGGAGACCCAGTACTTC. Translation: CASSPGGGQLETQYF.

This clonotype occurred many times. DNA for the CDR3: TGTGCCAGCAGTGCGGGTAATTCCTACGAGCAGTACTTC. This sequence encodes CASSAGNSYEQYF. The chain couples TRBV27 to TRBJ2-7; D perhaps matches TRBD2 (5 bases). This CDR3 comprises 13 residues. Germline loops: CDR1 MNHEY, CDR2 SMNVEV (reference sequence). Trimming removed 5 bases at V and 1 base at J, with 9 bases between.

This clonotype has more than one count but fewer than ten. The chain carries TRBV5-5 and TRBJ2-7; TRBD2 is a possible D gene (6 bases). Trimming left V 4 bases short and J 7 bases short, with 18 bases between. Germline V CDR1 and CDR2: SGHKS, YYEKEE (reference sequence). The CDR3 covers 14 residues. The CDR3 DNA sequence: TGTGCCAGCAGCGTGCTGGCGGGGAGTGGAGAGCAGTACTTC. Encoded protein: CASSVLAGSGEQYF.

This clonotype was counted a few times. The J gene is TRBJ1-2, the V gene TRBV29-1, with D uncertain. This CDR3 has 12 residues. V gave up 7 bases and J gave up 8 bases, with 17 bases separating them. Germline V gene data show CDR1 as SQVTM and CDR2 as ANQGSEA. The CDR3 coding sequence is TGCAGCGCCGTCGGATCCTATGGGGGCTACACCTTC. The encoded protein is CSAVGSYGGYTF.

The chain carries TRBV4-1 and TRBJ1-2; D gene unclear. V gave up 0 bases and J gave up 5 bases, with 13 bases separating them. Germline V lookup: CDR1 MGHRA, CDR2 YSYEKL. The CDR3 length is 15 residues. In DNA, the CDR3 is TGCGCCAGCAGCCAAGAATTGCAGGTGGGATATGGCTACACCTTC. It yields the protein CASSQELQVGYGYTF.

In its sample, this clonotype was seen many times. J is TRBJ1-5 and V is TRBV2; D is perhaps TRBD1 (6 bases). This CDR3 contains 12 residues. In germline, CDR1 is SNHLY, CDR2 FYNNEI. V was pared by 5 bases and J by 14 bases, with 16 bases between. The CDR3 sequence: CASSFRTDAKHF. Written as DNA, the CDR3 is TGTGCCAGCAGTTTTAGGACAGACGCCAAGCATTTT. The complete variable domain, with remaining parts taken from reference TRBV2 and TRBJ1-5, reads EPEVTQTPSHQVTQMGQEVILRCVPISNHLYFYWYRQILGQKVEFLVSFYNNEISEKSEIFDDQFSVERPDGSNFTLKIRSTKLEDSAMYFCASSFRTDAKHFGDGTRLSIL.

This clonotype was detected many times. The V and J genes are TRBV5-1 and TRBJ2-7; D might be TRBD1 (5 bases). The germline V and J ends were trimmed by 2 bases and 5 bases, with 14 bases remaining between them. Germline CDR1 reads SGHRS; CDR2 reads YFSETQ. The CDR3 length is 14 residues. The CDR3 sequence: CASSFGAPGDEQYF. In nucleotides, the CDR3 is TGCGCCAGCAGCTTTGGGGCGCCTGGCGACGAGCAGTACTTC. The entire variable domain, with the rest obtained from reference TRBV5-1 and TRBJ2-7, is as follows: KAGVTQTPRYLIKTRGQQVTLSCSPISGHRSVSWYQQTPGQGLQFLFEYFSETQRNKGNFPGRFSGRQFSNSRSEMNVSTLELGDSALYLCASSFGAPGDEQYFGPGTRLTVT.

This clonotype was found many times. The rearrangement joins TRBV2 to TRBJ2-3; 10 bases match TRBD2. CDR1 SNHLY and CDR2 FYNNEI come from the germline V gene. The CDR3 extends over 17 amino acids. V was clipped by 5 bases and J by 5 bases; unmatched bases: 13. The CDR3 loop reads CASSPSALAGVGDTQYF. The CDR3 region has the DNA TGTGCCAGCAGTCCCTCGGCCCTAGCGGGAGTGGGAGATACGCAGTATTTT.

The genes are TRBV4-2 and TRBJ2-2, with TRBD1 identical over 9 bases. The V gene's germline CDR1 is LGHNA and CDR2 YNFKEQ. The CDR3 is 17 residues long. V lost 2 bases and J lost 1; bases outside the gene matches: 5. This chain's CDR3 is CASSQSYRGLNTGELFF. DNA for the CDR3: TGTGCCAGCAGCCAATCTTACAGGGGGCTGAACACCGGGGAGCTGTTTTTT.

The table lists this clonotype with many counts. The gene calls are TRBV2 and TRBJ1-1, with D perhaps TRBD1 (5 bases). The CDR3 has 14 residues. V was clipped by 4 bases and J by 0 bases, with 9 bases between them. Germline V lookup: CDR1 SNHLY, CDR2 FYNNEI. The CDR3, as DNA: TGTGCCAGCAGTGTAAGCAGGGTGAACACTGAAGCTTTCTTT. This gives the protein CASSVSRVNTEAFF.

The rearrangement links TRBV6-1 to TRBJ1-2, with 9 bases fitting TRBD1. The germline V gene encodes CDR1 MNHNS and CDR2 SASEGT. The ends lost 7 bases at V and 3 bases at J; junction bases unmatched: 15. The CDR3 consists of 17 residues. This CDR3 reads CASTLLGTGSGYYGYTF. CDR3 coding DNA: TGTGCCAGCACCCTGCTCGGGACAGGGAGTGGCTACTATGGCTACACCTTC.

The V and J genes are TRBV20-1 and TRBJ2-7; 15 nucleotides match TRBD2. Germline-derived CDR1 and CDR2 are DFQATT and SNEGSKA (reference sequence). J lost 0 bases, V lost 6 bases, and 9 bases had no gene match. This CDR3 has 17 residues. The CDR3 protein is CSASGTSGRFLSYEQYF. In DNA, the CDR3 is TGCAGTGCCTCCGGGACTAGCGGGAGGTTCCTCTCCTACGAGCAGTACTTC.

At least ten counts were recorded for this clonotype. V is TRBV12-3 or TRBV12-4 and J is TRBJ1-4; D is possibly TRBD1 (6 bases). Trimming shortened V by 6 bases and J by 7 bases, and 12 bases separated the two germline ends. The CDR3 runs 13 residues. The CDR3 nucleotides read TGTGCCAGCAGGGGACAAGGCGGTGAAAAACTGTTTTTT. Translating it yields CASRGQGGEKLFF.

CDR3 in amino acids: CASSLPGYQPGANVLTF. As DNA, the CDR3 is TGTGCCAGCAGCCTCCCCGGATACCAACCTGGGGCCAACGTCCTGACTTTC. The V call is TRBV3-1, the J call TRBJ2-6; D is unresolved. V dropped 4 bases and J dropped 2 bases, with 15 bases sitting between them. Germline V gives CDR1 LGHDT, CDR2 YNNKEL (reference sequence). This CDR3 spans 17 amino acids.

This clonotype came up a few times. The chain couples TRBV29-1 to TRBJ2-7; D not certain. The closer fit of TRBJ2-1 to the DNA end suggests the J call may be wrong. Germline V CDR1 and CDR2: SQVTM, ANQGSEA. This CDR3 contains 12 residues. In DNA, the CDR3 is TGCAGCGTTGTTTCCAACTCCTACGAGCAGTTCTTC. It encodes CSVVSNSYEQFF.

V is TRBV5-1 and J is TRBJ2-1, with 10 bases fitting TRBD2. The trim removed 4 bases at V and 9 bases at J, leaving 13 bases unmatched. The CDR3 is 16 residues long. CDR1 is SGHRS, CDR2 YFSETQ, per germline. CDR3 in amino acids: CASSPFVAGGSSEQFF. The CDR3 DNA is TGCGCCAGCAGCCCCTTCGTAGCGGGGGGTTCTAGTGAGCAGTTCTTC.